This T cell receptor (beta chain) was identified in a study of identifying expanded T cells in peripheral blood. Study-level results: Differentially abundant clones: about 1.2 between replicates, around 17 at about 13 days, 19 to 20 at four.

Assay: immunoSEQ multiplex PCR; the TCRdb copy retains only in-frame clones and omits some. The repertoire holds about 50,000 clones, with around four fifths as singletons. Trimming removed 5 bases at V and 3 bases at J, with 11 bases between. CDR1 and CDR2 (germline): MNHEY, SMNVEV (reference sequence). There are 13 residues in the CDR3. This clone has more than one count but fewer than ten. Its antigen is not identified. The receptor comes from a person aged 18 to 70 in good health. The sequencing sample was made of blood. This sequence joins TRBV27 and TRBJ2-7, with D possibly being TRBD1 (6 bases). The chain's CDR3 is CASSREDSYEQYF. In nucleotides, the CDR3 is TGTGCCAGCAGTCGCGAGGACAGCTACGAGCAGTACTTC.